These 8 T cell receptor beta chains came from one sample sequenced in a study of shared clonotypes between healthy human individuals. The data were produced by immunoSEQ multiplex PCR, yet TCRdb's version contains in-frame clones alone and is incomplete. Among around 430,000 clones listed, roughly 80% were seen once. Sequenced: PBMCs. Every receptor here comes from a woman aged 40 to 55 in good health. Some clones in this sample may be carry-over from other donors' samples.

In this sample, this clone turned up a few times. The rearrangement links TRBV5-4 to TRBJ2-5, with 10 nucleotides matching TRBD2. The CDR3 has 16 amino acids. Looked up from germline, CDR1 is SGHNT and CDR2 is YYREEE (reference sequence). J gave up 4 bases and V 0 bases, and 6 bases lay outside the gene matches. The chain's CDR3 is CASSLADLAGAETQYF. In DNA form, the CDR3 reads TGTGCCAGCAGCTTGGCCGATCTAGCGGGAGCAGAGACCCAGTACTTC.

The V gene is TRBV29-1, the J gene TRBJ1-1, with D perhaps TRBD1 (5 bases). This CDR3 has 13 residues. In germline, CDR1 is SQVTM, CDR2 ANQGSEA. V was clipped by 7 bases and J by 10 bases, with 22 bases between them. CDR3 loop: CSASGIIGVGAFF. The CDR3 DNA sequence: TGCAGCGCTTCCGGGATCATAGGGGTGGGAGCTTTCTTT.

V gene TRBV30 combines with J gene TRBJ2-3, with a weak D call TRBD2 (5 bases). Germline CDR1 and CDR2: GTSNPN and SVGIG (reference sequence). Trimming took 1 base from V and 2 from J, leaving 13 bases between them. The CDR3 covers 15 residues. The CDR3 DNA reads as TGTGCCTGGAGTGAGGCGCGGGTTACCACAGATACGCAGTATTTT. It encodes CAWSEARVTTDTQYF.

This chain links TRBV11-1 with TRBJ1-1; D possibly corresponds to TRBD1 (5 bases). Trimming left V 1 base short and J 5 bases short, with 20 bases between. Germline V gene lookup returns CDR1 SGHAT and CDR2 FQDESV (reference sequence). The CDR3 sequence is 17 residues long. In nucleotides, the CDR3 is TGTGCCAGCAGCTTAGTTTTGGGGCAGGGTCTGGAGACTGAAGCTTTCTTT. Amino acid sequence: CASSLVLGQGLETEAFF. Full variable domain (missing parts from reference TRBV11-1 and TRBJ1-1): EAEVAQSPRYKITEKSQAVAFWCDPISGHATLYWYRQILGQGPELLVQFQDESVVDDSQLPKDRFSAERLKGVDSTLKIQPAELGDSAMYLCASSLVLGQGLETEAFFGQGTRLTVV.

Regarding this clone: This same CDR3 is encoded by further DNA sequences in the sample. V is TRBV5-4 and J is TRBJ2-7; D gene unclear. The CDR3 loop spans 13 amino acids. V was trimmed by 0 bases and J by 2 bases, leaving 6 bases between them. Germline V lookup: CDR1 SGHNT, CDR2 YYREEE (reference sequence). The CDR3 loop reads CASSLERTYEQYF. CDR3 sequence (DNA): TGTGCCAGCAGCTTGGAGCGAACCTACGAGCAGTACTTC.

The rearrangement joins TRBV7-9 to TRBJ2-5; D is unresolved. Germline assignment: CDR1 SEHNR and CDR2 FQNEAQ (reference sequence). The CDR3 sequence is 15 residues long. V dropped 3 bases and J dropped 2 bases, with 13 bases sitting between them. CDR3 DNA sequence: TGTGCCAGCAGCTTTCTAGGCGGCGGTCAAGAGACCCAGTACTTC. Protein sequence: CASSFLGGGQETQYF.

This sequence joins TRBV27 and TRBJ2-5, with D uncertain. The CDR3 is made up of 13 amino acids. Germline assignment: CDR1 MNHEY and CDR2 SMNVEV (reference sequence). V was pared by 5 bases and J by 0 bases, with 7 bases between. The CDR3 is CASSNMYQETQYF. The CDR3 DNA reads as TGTGCCAGCAGTAACATGTACCAAGAGACCCAGTACTTC.

The J gene is TRBJ1-5, the V gene TRBV27; weak D call: TRBD1 (5 bases). This CDR3 spans 13 amino acids. Germline V gene data show CDR1 as MNHEY and CDR2 as SMNVEV (reference sequence). Trimming pared 6 bases from V and 5 bases from J, leaving 11 bases between. Here the CDR3 reads CASRLDSYQPQHF. CDR3 bases: TGTGCCAGCAGATTAGACAGTTATCAGCCCCAGCATTTT.